These 31 T cell receptor beta chains were all obtained from the same sample, sequenced in a study of cytomegalovirus exposure and HLA in healthy donors (dated 2017 in TCRdb). The method behind the library was the immunoSEQ multiplex PCR assay. For the multiplex PCR, a mixture combining 60 forward primers for TCR Vbeta segments and 13 reverse primers for TCR Jbeta segments was used. Imported from immuneACCESS, the table was reduced by TCRdb to in-frame sequences with V and J called. These copies leave out some clones; in studies compared against another copy, an unresolved V gene accounts for under half, and the cause of the remainder is not known. The sample table records 150,000 to 250,000 clones; under 90% of these occur just once. Jointly, the top ten make up 0.08% to 0.1% of the sample. The sample taken for sequencing was PBMCs. The receptors derive from a boy aged 2 to 9 in good health and CMV-seronegative.

This clone has just a few counts. The V call is TRBV4-1, the J call TRBJ1-2; 7 positions agree with TRBD1. V trimming: 1 base; J trimming: 8 bases; junction bases outside the gene matches: 10. Germline loops: CDR1 MGHRA, CDR2 YSYEKL. The CDR3 has 15 residues. CDR3 DNA sequence: TGCGCCAGCAGCCAAGGACAGGGTGGGGTGAAGGGCTACACCTTC. Translating it yields CASSQGQGGVKGYTF.

The chain links TRBV7-9 to TRBJ2-5, with 9 bases fitting TRBD1. CDR3 length: 15 residues. V lost 5 bases, J lost 1 base, and 5 bases stayed unmatched. Per the germline V gene, CDR1 is SEHNR and CDR2 is FQNEAQ (reference sequence). The CDR3 bases are TGTGCCAGCAGCCTGGGACAGGGAATCCAAGAGACCCAGTACTTC. Its translation is CASSLGQGIQETQYF.

The rearrangement links TRBV18 to TRBJ2-3; 10 nucleotides line up with TRBD2. J was trimmed by 5 bases and V by 4 bases; bases with no gene match: 6. There are 15 residues in the CDR3. In germline, CDR1 is KGHSH, CDR2 LQKENI. The CDR3 nucleotides read TGTGCCAGCTCACTAGCGGGGGGACTTGGAGATACGCAGTATTTT. The encoded protein is CASSLAGGLGDTQYF.

The chain carries TRBV11-1 and TRBJ1-4; D is ambiguous. With 3 bases removed from V and 4 bases from J, the gap between germline ends came to 6 bases. CDR3 size: 13 residues. Germline CDR1 SGHAT, CDR2 FQDESV (reference sequence). CDR3 loop: CASSLGLNEKLFF. DNA for the CDR3: TGTGCCAGCAGCTTGGGCCTTAATGAAAAACTGTTTTTT.

The chain joins TRBV4-1 to TRBJ2-1; tentatively, D is TRBD2 (6 bases). CDR3 length: 16 amino acids. Germline V lookup: CDR1 MGHRA, CDR2 YSYEKL. Between the trimmed V and J ends, which lost 2 bases and 0 bases, there was a span of 11 bases. The CDR3 here is CASSQPGRSSYNEQFF. In nucleotides, the CDR3 is TGCGCCAGCAGCCAACCAGGGAGGAGCTCCTACAATGAGCAGTTCTTC.

Worth noting for this clone: A read error may produce the germline difference seen at one junction end. The rearrangement joins TRBV27 to TRBJ2-2; D might be TRBD1 (6 bases). Per germline, CDR1 MNHEY and CDR2 SMNVEV (reference sequence). CDR3 length equals 18 residues. This CDR3 reads CAGSLSGLGITGTGELFF. The CDR3 DNA follows: TGTGCCGGCAGTTTATCGGGGTTGGGGATAACAGGGACCGGGGAGCTGTTTTTT.

This clone has only a few counts. J is TRBJ2-2 and V is TRBV7-2; maybe TRBD1 (5 bases). This CDR3 has 15 residues. Germline V gene data show CDR1 as SGHTA and CDR2 as FQGNSA. V lost 7 bases and J 5 bases, leaving 17 bases between the germline ends. The CDR3 DNA sequence: TGTGCCAGCAACCTGGGGCTAGAAAAGACCGGGGAGCTGTTTTTT. Encoded protein: CASNLGLEKTGELFF.

The chain recombines TRBV2 with TRBJ2-7, with TRBD1 as a possible D gene (6 bases). V dropped 5 bases and J dropped 3 bases, with 14 bases sitting between them. Germline V gene lookup returns CDR1 SNHLY and CDR2 FYNNEI. The CDR3 covers 14 residues. The CDR3 DNA reads TGTGCCAGCAGTAGAGGGGGTGCAAACTACGAGCAGTACTTC. Encoded protein: CASSRGGANYEQYF. Based on the CDR3 plus reference TRBV2 and TRBJ2-7, the full variable domain is EPEVTQTPSHQVTQMGQEVILRCVPISNHLYFYWYRQILGQKVEFLVSFYNNEISEKSEIFDDQFSVERPDGSNFTLKIRSTKLEDSAMYFCASSRGGANYEQYFGPGTRLTVT.

J is TRBJ2-3 and V is TRBV4-1, with a tentative D call TRBD2 (5 bases). The CDR3 is 14 amino acids. The germline gives CDR1 MGHRA, CDR2 YSYEKL. The germline V and J ends were trimmed by 0 bases and 5 bases, with 9 bases remaining between them. The CDR3 sequence: CASSQERARDTQYF. CDR3 coding DNA: TGCGCCAGCAGCCAAGAGAGGGCAAGAGATACGCAGTATTTT.

To note about this clone: The sample has other DNA sequences that encode this CDR3 too. The chain joins TRBV4-2 to TRBJ1-1; D might be TRBD1 (6 bases). Trimming removed 3 bases at V and 0 bases at J, with 14 bases between. The CDR3 consists of 16 residues. CDR1 and CDR2 from the germline V gene are LGHNA and YNFKEQ. As DNA, the CDR3 is TGTGCCAGCAGCCACTTGAACAGGGAAATGAACACTGAAGCTTTCTTT. This translates into CASSHLNREMNTEAFF.

This clone was seen a single time. The rearrangement uses TRBV4-2 and TRBJ2-7; 11 nucleotides line up with TRBD2. Germline V gene lookup returns CDR1 LGHNA and CDR2 YNFKEQ. The CDR3 consists of 15 residues. J gave up 4 bases and V 3 bases, and 5 bases lay outside the gene matches. CDR3 DNA sequence: TGTGCCAGCAGCCAGTCCGGGACTAGCGGTTACGAGCAGTACTTC. It is translated as CASSQSGTSGYEQYF.

The V gene is TRBV7-2, the J gene TRBJ2-3; 8 bases are shared with TRBD2. Germline V gives CDR1 SGHTA, CDR2 FQGNSA. This CDR3 has 12 amino acids. The V segment lost 6 bases and the J segment 6 bases; nucleotides outside the gene matches: 2. CDR3 sequence reads: CASRRLADTQYF. The CDR3 DNA reads as TGTGCCAGCAGACGACTAGCGGATACGCAGTATTTT. The whole variable domain, filled in from reference TRBV7-2 and TRBJ2-3, reads GAGVSQSPSNKVTEKGKDVELRCDPISGHTALYWYRQSLGQGLEFLIYFQGNSAPDKSGLPSDRFSAERTGGSVSTLTIQRTQQEDSAVYLCASRRLADTQYFGPGTRLTVL.

The chain couples TRBV25-1 to TRBJ1-1; maybe TRBD1 (6 bases). V was clipped by 1 base and J by 3 bases, with 15 bases between them. The CDR3 spans 16 residues. Germline CDR1 MGHDK, CDR2 SYGVNS. CDR3 amino acids: CASSEWGQGGDTEAFF. The CDR3 DNA sequence: TGTGCCAGCAGTGAATGGGGGCAGGGTGGAGACACTGAAGCTTTCTTT.

This rearrangement joins TRBV6-6 to TRBJ2-3, with TRBD2 as a possible D gene (6 bases). V was shortened by 2 bases and J by 2 bases, with 8 bases between the two germline ends. Per germline, CDR1 MNHNY and CDR2 SVGAGI (reference sequence). The CDR3 runs to 14 residues. This chain's CDR3 is CASSYGGATDTQYF. As DNA, the CDR3 is TGTGCCAGCAGTTACGGCGGGGCCACAGATACGCAGTATTTT.

The chain has TRBV4-3 and TRBJ2-5; a possible D gene is TRBD2 (6 bases). CDR3 length equals 16 residues. Trimming stripped 4 bases from V and 5 bases from J, with 20 bases between. From germline, CDR1 is LGHNA and CDR2 YSLEER. The CDR3 loop is CASSRDVGGRVETQYF. CDR3 coding DNA: TGCGCCAGCAGCCGAGACGTTGGAGGGCGCGTCGAGACCCAGTACTTC.

This rearrangement joins TRBV10-3 to TRBJ2-1; unclear D gene. The CDR3 is 13 amino acids. Germline CDR1 reads ENHRY; CDR2 reads SYGVKD. The germline V and J ends were trimmed by 2 bases and 6 bases, with 8 bases remaining between them. CDR3 in amino acids: CAISEISSNEQFF. The CDR3 region has the DNA TGTGCCATCAGTGAGATTAGCAGCAATGAGCAGTTCTTC.

The rearrangement joins TRBV6-5 to TRBJ1-2; TRBD1 matches 7 bases. The CDR3 runs to 14 residues. Germline assignment: CDR1 MNHEY and CDR2 SVGAGI. With V trimmed by 2 bases and J by 5 bases, 5 bases remained unmatched. The CDR3 DNA sequence: TGTGCCAGCAGTTACGTCCAGGGGGATTATGGCTACACCTTC. The encoded protein is CASSYVQGDYGYTF.

This chain joins TRBV19 and TRBJ1-4; 9 bases align to TRBD1. Germline V CDR1 and CDR2: LNHDA, SQIVND (reference sequence). Trimming took 5 bases from V and 8 from J; bases not matched to a gene: 9. The CDR3 consists of 15 residues. The chain's CDR3 is CASSAQGQGPEKLFF. In nucleotides, the CDR3 is TGTGCCAGTAGTGCGCAGGGACAGGGTCCGGAAAAACTGTTTTTT.

This chain links TRBV7-2 with TRBJ2-1, with TRBD2 as a possible D gene (6 bases). From germline, CDR1 is SGHTA and CDR2 FQGNSA. The ends were cut back, 5 bases at V and 10 bases at J, with 18 bases in the middle. CDR3 size: 14 residues. The CDR3 DNA reads as TGTGCCAGCAGCCTTATGGGGCGGGGTCAAGAGCAGTTCTTC. Translating it yields CASSLMGRGQEQFF.

This clone was detected only a few times. This chain links TRBV18 with TRBJ1-3, with D perhaps TRBD1 (6 bases). CDR1 KGHSH and CDR2 LQKENI come from the germline V gene. The CDR3 spans 15 residues. Trimming shortened V by 5 bases and J by 1 base, and 12 bases separated the two germline ends. The CDR3 spells CASSYLDSSGNTIYF. CDR3 nucleotide sequence: TGTGCCAGCTCATATCTGGACAGTTCTGGAAACACCATATATTTT.

V is TRBV2 and J is TRBJ2-2; 7 positions match TRBD2. Germline CDR1 reads SNHLY; CDR2 reads FYNNEI. The CDR3 is 14 amino acids. The J segment lost 6 bases and the V segment lost 4 bases, leaving 5 bases of the junction unmatched. CDR3 sequence reads: CASSVGGGAGELFF. CDR3 in DNA: TGTGCCAGCAGTGTTGGGGGAGGGGCCGGGGAGCTGTTTTTT.

This sequence joins TRBV19 and TRBJ1-5; 7 bases map to TRBD1. Losses at the gene ends were 4 bases for V and 6 bases for J; bases not matched to a gene: 6. The CDR3 has 14 residues. CDR1 is LNHDA, CDR2 SQIVND, per germline (reference sequence). The CDR3 loop is CASSTDRVGQPQHF. DNA for the CDR3: TGTGCCAGTAGTACCGACAGGGTGGGTCAGCCCCAGCATTTT.

The chain combines TRBV7-9 with TRBJ1-6; the D is unclear. The CDR3 is made up of 15 amino acids. Deletions cut 4 bases from V and 6 bases from J, with 13 bases between. Germline CDR1 reads SEHNR; CDR2 reads FQNEAQ (reference sequence). The CDR3 nucleotides read TGTGCCAGCAGCTCGGTGGGGAGGACTAATTCACCCCTCCACTTT. Translation: CASSSVGRTNSPLHF. Together with reference TRBV7-9 and TRBJ1-6, the CDR3 gives the full variable domain: DTGVSQNPRHKITKRGQNVTFRCDPISEHNRLYWYRQTLGQGPEFLTYFQNEAQLEKSRLLSDRFSAERPKGSFSTLEIQRTEQGDSAMYLCASSSVGRTNSPLHFGNGTRLTVT.

This rearrangement joins TRBV10-3 to TRBJ1-2; 7 bases agree with TRBD1. There are 13 residues in the CDR3. V was clipped by 6 bases and J by 1 base; unmatched bases: 2. CDR1 ENHRY and CDR2 SYGVKD come from the germline V gene. Here the CDR3 reads CAIRQGSNYGYTF. The CDR3 DNA follows: TGTGCCATCAGACAGGGGAGTAACTATGGCTACACCTTC.

This chain joins TRBV18 and TRBJ1-2; D gene ambiguous. The CDR3 contains 15 residues. The germline gives CDR1 KGHSH, CDR2 LQKENI. With 0 bases removed from V and 4 bases from J, the gap between germline ends came to 12 bases. This chain's CDR3 is CASSPPGDSPYGYTF. The CDR3 DNA sequence: TGTGCCAGCTCACCACCCGGGGATTCCCCCTATGGCTACACCTTC.

The chain combines TRBV20-1 with TRBJ1-1; 7 bases agree with TRBD1. V shed 6 bases, J shed 9 bases, and the junction held 7 bases outside the gene matches. This CDR3 comprises 11 residues. Germline loops: CDR1 DFQATT, CDR2 SNEGSKA (reference sequence). CDR3 region: CSARGQTKAFF. The DNA for the CDR3 is TGCAGTGCAAGGGGACAGACAAAAGCTTTCTTT.

As DNA, the CDR3 is TGTGCCAGCAGCCCCCTCCCGGGCGGGGGATATCACACCGGGGAGCTGTTTTTT. Encoded protein: CASSPLPGGGYHTGELFF. The chain has TRBV7-2 and TRBJ2-2; 7 bases map to TRBD2. From germline, CDR1 is SGHTA and CDR2 FQGNSA. CDR3 length equals 18 residues. With V trimmed by 5 bases and J by 3 bases, 15 bases remained unmatched.

The rearrangement links TRBV9 to TRBJ2-2; a weak D match, TRBD1 (5 bases). V gave up 3 bases and J gave up 7 bases, with 22 bases separating them. Germline V gene lookup returns CDR1 SGDLS and CDR2 YYNGEE. The CDR3 totals 17 residues. The CDR3 protein is CASSEGTGPPLGGELFF. The CDR3 region has the DNA TGTGCCAGCAGCGAGGGTACAGGTCCCCCACTTGGCGGGGAGCTGTTTTTT.

The chain is built from TRBV9 and TRBJ2-2, with 7 bases lining up with TRBD2. The CDR3 loop spans 15 amino acids. CDR1 is SGDLS and CDR2 is YYNGEE in the germline V gene. The J segment lost 7 bases and the V segment lost 4 bases, leaving 10 bases of the junction unmatched. The CDR3 region has the DNA TGTGCCAGCAGCAGACGGGACTATTTATTCGGGGAGCTGTTTTTT. Its translation is CASSRRDYLFGELFF.

The gene calls are TRBV29-1 and TRBJ2-5; 8 bases line up with TRBD2. Germline V lookup: CDR1 SQVTM, CDR2 ANQGSEA. The CDR3 is 16 amino acids. V was clipped by 6 bases and J by 1 base; unmatched bases: 13. The CDR3 sequence: CSVLGGVRGLQETQYF. The CDR3 DNA follows: TGCAGCGTCCTCGGGGGGGTCCGGGGGCTCCAAGAGACCCAGTACTTC. Full variable domain (missing parts from reference TRBV29-1 and TRBJ2-5): SAVISQKPSRDICQRGTSLTIQCQVDSQVTMMFWYRQQPGQSLTLIATANQGSEATYESGFVIDKFPISRPNLTFSTLTVSNMSPEDSSIYLCSVLGGVRGLQETQYFGPGTRLLVL.

The chain uses TRBV4-3 and TRBJ2-1; TRBD2 aligns across 7 bases. The CDR3 sequence is 15 residues long. J gave up 4 bases and V 4 bases, and 7 bases lay outside the gene matches. Per germline, CDR1 LGHNA and CDR2 YSLEER. CDR3 protein: CASSLRSGAYNEQFF. CDR3 in DNA: TGCGCCAGCAGCCTTAGAAGCGGGGCTTACAATGAGCAGTTCTTC.